This TCR beta chain was profiled in a study of intratumoral heterogeneity in liver cancer. Concerning the study at large: Across the full roughly 14-patient cohort, most patients were male and a median age of around 63 years was recorded. To investigate intratumor heterogeneity, the study integrated RNA-seq, DNA sequencing, TCR-seq and SNP array data drawn from multiple regions of hepatocellular carcinoma specimens. A total of roughly 70 multiregional samples from about 14 HCC patients, consisting of approximately 49 tumoral and 20 or so adjacent nontumoral regions, were included in the overall cohort. Summary of the overall study and its limitations: The authors acknowledged a relatively low patient number and under-sampled tumor-infiltrating lymphocyte representation as limitations.

CDR1 and CDR2 are read off the germline V gene as KGHSH and LQKENI. Spanning cysteine to phenylalanine, the CDR3 consists of 12 amino acids. Of the read, only the CDR3 DNA is kept; its 36 bases are in frame from base 1. V was cut back by 0 bases and J by 5 bases, leaving a gap of 4 bases between them. All patients had early-stage hepatocellular carcinoma and received no therapy before surgical resection. No macroscopic evidence of necrosis or hemorrhage was present in the sampled areas. Multiple regions from two patients underwent TCR sequencing (ImmunoSeq). Frozen resection tissue samples were collected at least 1 cm apart from each other. Samples labelled N came from nontumoral liver tissue adjacent to the tumor. Genomic DNA was isolated from bulk tissue with the DNeasy blood and tissue kit. TCR beta chain CDR3 regions were sequenced from genomic DNA using the immunoSEQ assay. Rearranged VDJ segments were amplified with primers annealing to V and J segments. The authors processed their data as follows. Clonality and richness metrics were computed with the ImmunoSeq Analyzer software. To find clones with differing abundance between regions, Fisher's exact test was applied together with a beta-binomial method for extra stringency. The clones in this table, taken by TCRdb from immuneACCESS, are in-frame only. Not every clone is retained; where verified, under half of the shortfall comes from an unresolved V gene, and the cause of the rest is unknown. V, J and clone size reflect that table, while D and trimming were determined from the DNA. This sample is represented by some 21,000 clones; 73% of them were singletons. The ten largest clones add up to 17% of the sample.

This clone was observed a handful of times. Its specific antigen is unknown. No qualities accompany the bases; no much larger clone lies one base away. This TCR was sampled from a woman in her 70s with hepatocellular carcinoma. The material was tumor-adjacent normal tissue, obtained before any cancer treatment. Recombination joined TRBV18 with TRBJ2-5; no D gene can be assigned with confidence. The DNA is TGTGCCAGCTCACCACCGCAGGAGACCCAGTACTTC. It translates to CASSPPQETQYF.